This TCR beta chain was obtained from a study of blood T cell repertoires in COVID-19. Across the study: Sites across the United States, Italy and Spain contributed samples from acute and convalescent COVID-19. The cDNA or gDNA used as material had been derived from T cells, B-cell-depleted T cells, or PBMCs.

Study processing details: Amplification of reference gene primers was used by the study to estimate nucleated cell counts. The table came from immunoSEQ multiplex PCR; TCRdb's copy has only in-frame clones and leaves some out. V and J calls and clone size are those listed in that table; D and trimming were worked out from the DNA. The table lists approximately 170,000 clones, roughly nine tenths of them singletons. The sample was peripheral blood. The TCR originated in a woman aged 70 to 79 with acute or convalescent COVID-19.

The DNA of the CDR3 is TGCAGCGTTGAAGATCAGATCACTGAAGCTTTCTTT. This gives the protein CSVEDQITEAFF. J is TRBJ1-1 and V is TRBV29-1; D remains ambiguous. The germline V gene encodes CDR1 SQVTM and CDR2 ANQGSEA. Trimming took 0 bases from V and 4 from J, leaving 6 bases between them. This CDR3 region has 12 residues.